This T cell receptor (beta chain) comes out of a study of cytomegalovirus exposure and HLA in healthy donors. Study as a whole: As released early, the data held about 85 million unique TCRs from HLA-typed donors.

The PCR had 60 Vbeta and 13 Jbeta primers. The protocol was immunoSEQ multiplex PCR, while the TCRdb copy is restricted to in-frame clones and leaves out a portion. The sample holds around 150,000 clones, roughly 75% seen once. To note about this clone: Its antigen is undetermined.

Findings and limits, study-wide: The study had only CMV serostatus as immune exposure information. The later analysis indicated that the majority of CMV-associated TCR beta chains appeared HLA-restricted.

The source material was PBMCs. This TCR came from a woman between 40 and 55 years old in good health and CMV-seropositive.

DNA for the CDR3: TGTGCCAGCAGCGCTAGCCTAGCGGGAGGTGTAGATACGCAGTATTTT. Residues: CASSASLAGGVDTQYF. The chain recombines TRBV28 with TRBJ2-3, with TRBD2 matching over 11 bases. Trimming at V came to 6 bases and at J to 5 bases, leaving 10 bases not matched to a gene. Germline CDR1 reads MDHEN; CDR2 reads SYDVKM. The CDR3 runs to 16 residues. Combining the CDR3 with reference TRBV28 and TRBJ2-3 gives the whole variable domain DVKVTQSSRYLVKRTGEKVFLECVQDMDHENMFWYRQDPGLGLRLIYFSYDVKMKEKGDIPEGYSVSREKKERFSLILESASTNQTSMYLCASSASLAGGVDTQYFGPGTRLTVL.